This is a list of T cell receptor beta chains from one sample in a study of shared clonotypes between healthy human individuals. The method was immunoSEQ multiplex PCR; TCRdb's version includes in-frame clones alone and lacks a portion of them. The sample lists about a million clones, 70% to 80% occurring once. The specimen was memory CD4+ T cells from PBMCs. The receptors come from a man aged 18 to 30 in good health. Some clones in this sample may be carry-over from other donors' samples. CDR3s include the opening cysteine and the closing phenylalanine or tryptophan. Each record gives: clone size, J gene, V gene, D gene, CDR3 DNA, CDR3 protein. A D gene is named only where the DNA matches it firmly. Clone size is not always given. Where it is, it says once, few, many or a class for expanded clones.

.,TRBJ2-7,TRBV6-1,.,TGTGCCAGCAGTGGCCCGGTGAACGAGCAGTACTTC,CASSGPVNEQYF
.,TRBJ2-5,TRBV13,TRBD2,TGTGCCAGCAGCTTGTCCGGCGGGAGGGCCGGAGAGACCCAGTACTTC,CASSLSGGRAGETQYF
.,TRBJ2-3,TRBV9,.,TGTGCCAGCAGCCCCGTCGGGGGGACAGGCCTCACAGATACGCAGTATTTT,CASSPVGGTGLTDTQYF
.,TRBJ2-1,TRBV7-3,TRBD2,TGTGCCAGCAGCTCAGGACTAGCGGGAGTTACTAGGGGGAATGAGCAGTTCTTC,CASSSGLAGVTRGNEQFF
.,TRBJ2-6,TRBV6-6,.,TGTGCCAGCAGTCGACAGATCTCTGGGGCCAACGTCCTGACTTTC,CASSRQISGANVLTF
.,TRBJ2-5,TRBV5-1,.,TGCGCCAGCAGCTTCCAGGGGAGGAGAGAGACCCAGTACTTC,CASSFQGRRETQYF
.,TRBJ1-1,TRBV6-5,.,TGTGCCAGCAGTTCCCTGAAGACCGAGGAAGCTTTCTTT,CASSSLKTEEAFF
few,TRBJ1-3,TRBV29-1,.,TGCAGCGGGGGGCACGGGAACACCATATATTTT,CSGGHGNTIYF
few,TRBJ1-4,TRBV4-1,.,TGCGCCAGCAGCCAAGATAGTCAAAAACTGTTTTTT,CASSQDSQKLFF
.,TRBJ2-1,TRBV7-2,.,TGTGCCAGCAGCTTAGGATCCAGCTCCTACAATGAGCAGTTCTTC,CASSLGSSSYNEQFF
.,TRBJ1-3,TRBV9,TRBD1,TGTGCCAGCAGCCCAAGGGGGGACAGGGCTGGAAACACCATATATTTT,CASSPRGDRAGNTIYF
.,TRBJ2-7,TRBV4-1,TRBD1,TGCGCCAGCAGCCAATGGGGACAGGGAGGTGGCGAGCAGTACTTC,CASSQWGQGGGEQYF
many,TRBJ2-5,TRBV7-2,TRBD2,TGTGCCAGCAGCCTCGCTAGCGGGGGCCAAGAGACCCAGTACTTC,CASSLASGGQETQYF
.,TRBJ2-3,TRBV29-1,.,TGCAGCGTGGCCAGGCTTTTCACAGATACGCAGTATTTT,CSVARLFTDTQYF
.,TRBJ2-1,TRBV7-8,.,TGTGCCAGCAGCTCCTTTAGGGGGAGATGGAATGAGCAGTTCTTC,CASSSFRGRWNEQFF
.,TRBJ2-7,TRBV9,.,TGTGCCAGCAGCGCATCTCCCGATCCCACCTTCGAGCAGTACTTC,CASSASPDPTFEQYF
.,TRBJ2-1,TRBV4-1,.,TGCGCCAGCAGCCAAGATCGCGTGAGCTCCTACAATGAGCAGTTCTTC,CASSQDRVSSYNEQFF
.,TRBJ2-7,TRBV28,TRBD2,TGTGCCAGCACACTGAGGGCGGGAGGCAGCGAGCAGTACTTC,CASTLRAGGSEQYF
.,TRBJ2-5,TRBV5-1,.,TGCGCCAGCAGCCCTAGGGGGGGATCGGGACAAGAGACCCAGTACTTC,CASSPRGGSGQETQYF
.,TRBJ2-5,TRBV6-5,.,TGTGCCAGCACAACGGGGGAGACCCAGTACTTC,CASTTGETQYF
.,TRBJ2-1,TRBV9,TRBD2,TGTGCCAGCAGCGTAGCTGTACTAGCGGGAGAGGGAGAGCAGTTCTTC,CASSVAVLAGEGEQFF
.,TRBJ1-4,TRBV4-2,TRBD1,TGTGCCAGCAGCCAAGATTTGGTTAGGACAGGGGGCAAGGGAACTAATGAAAAACTGTTTTTT,CASSQDLVRTGGKGTNEKLFF
.,TRBJ2-7,TRBV11-2,TRBD2,TGTGCCAGCACCTTGGGACTAGCGGGCTACGAGCAGTACTTC,CASTLGLAGYEQYF
few,TRBJ2-5,TRBV7-6,.,TGTGCCAGCAGCTTAGTTCGGGAGACCCAGTACTTC,CASSLVRETQYF
.,TRBJ2-7,TRBV5-4,.,TGTGCCAGCAGCCCCGGACAAAGGAACGAGCAGTACTTC,CASSPGQRNEQYF
.,TRBJ2-2,TRBV19,TRBD2,TGTGCCAGTAGTGGGGGACTAGAAAGGTTCCCCACCGGGGAGCTGTTTTTT,CASSGGLERFPTGELFF
.,TRBJ2-3,TRBV5-1,.,TGCGCCAGCAGCTTGGTCTCCGGCACAGATACGCAGTATTTT,CASSLVSGTDTQYF
.,TRBJ2-1,TRBV28,TRBD1,TGTGCCAGCAGTTCGGGGACAGTTTATCTCAATGAGCAGTTCTTC,CASSSGTVYLNEQFF
few,TRBJ2-3,TRBV5-4,.,TGTGCCAGCAGCTTAAGTGGAGATACGCAGTATTTT,CASSLSGDTQYF
.,TRBJ1-1,TRBV30,TRBD1,TGTGCCTGGAGTGTACTAGGGACAGGGGGCTCTGAAGCTTTCTTT,CAWSVLGTGGSEAFF
many,TRBJ2-2,TRBV6-4,.,TGTGCCAGCAGTGCCGGTCCCACCGGGGAGCTGTTTTTT,CASSAGPTGELFF
once,TRBJ1-1,TRBV7-2,.,TGTGCCAGCAGCTTAGGAGGGGGGGGCACTGAAGCTTTCTTT,CASSLGGGGTEAFF
once,TRBJ1-2,TRBV4-3,TRBD1,TGCGCCAGCAGCCAAGATTTTGTATCAGGGGGCGGCTATGGCTACACCTTC,CASSQDFVSGGGYGYTF
.,TRBJ1-1,TRBV7-2,.,TGTGCCAGCAGCTTAGCGAGGGTGAACACTGAAGCTTTCTTT,CASSLARVNTEAFF
many,TRBJ1-3,TRBV19,.,TGTGCCATTAGAGGGAGCTCTGGAAACACCATATATTTT,CAIRGSSGNTIYF
.,TRBJ1-1,TRBV28,TRBD1,TGTGCCAGCAGAACCTACAGGGGGTTTGCTGAAGCTTTCTTT,CASRTYRGFAEAFF
.,TRBJ2-7,TRBV5-1,TRBD2,TGCGCCAGCAGCTTTACTAGCGGGGTTAGCTCCTACGAGCAGTACTTC,CASSFTSGVSSYEQYF
.,TRBJ2-7,TRBV7-3,TRBD2,TGTGCCAGCAGCCCGACTAGCGCCCACGAGCAGTACTTC,CASSPTSAHEQYF
few,TRBJ1-5,TRBV28,TRBD1,TGTGCCAGCAGTTTATTCATTATCCGGGACAGGGATAGGAGCAATCAGCCCCAGCATTTT,CASSLFIIRDRDRSNQPQHF
.,TRBJ1-1,TRBV27,.,TGTGCCAGCAGTTCCCGCGACAGGTCGAACACTGAAGCTTTCTTT,CASSSRDRSNTEAFF
.,TRBJ2-4,TRBV15,TRBD1,TGTGCCACCAGCAGAGGCGGGACAGGGGGCGAAAACATTCAGTACTTC,CATSRGGTGGENIQYF
.,TRBJ2-1,TRBV11-1,TRBD2,TGTGCCAGCAGGGAGCGGGATGTATACAATGAGCAGTTCTTC,CASRERDVYNEQFF
.,TRBJ1-2,TRBV7-2,.,TGTGCCAGCAGCTTATTGCCTCTTGTTGGGGGGGCTAACTATGGCTACACCTTC,CASSLLPLVGGANYGYTF
.,TRBJ2-7,TRBV5-1,TRBD2,TGCGCCAGCAGCTTCGGACTAGCGGGAGTCGAGCAGTACTTC,CASSFGLAGVEQYF
.,TRBJ1-1,TRBV28,.,TGTGCCAGCAGTATCCCGGCCAGGATGAACACTGAAGCTTTCTTT,CASSIPARMNTEAFF
.,TRBJ2-3,TRBV27,.,TGTGCCAGCAGTTCAAACCCGGTCGGTACGCAGTATTTT,CASSSNPVGTQYF
many,TRBJ1-1,TRBV10-1,.,TGCGCCAGCACCGAAAGCGGGCTTTCCATGAACACTGAAGCTTTCTTT,CASTESGLSMNTEAFF
.,TRBJ2-3,TRBV7-6,.,TGTGCCAGCAGCTTAAGGGGGGGGACGGAGGGAGATACGCAGTATTTT,CASSLRGGTEGDTQYF
.,TRBJ1-3,TRBV6-5,.,TGTGCCACCTTGGGCCGGGACTCTGGAAACACCATATATTTT,CATLGRDSGNTIYF
.,TRBJ2-3,TRBV10-3,.,TGTGCCAGCAGTCCGTCACGGCACACAGATACGCAGTATTTT,CASSPSRHTDTQYF
few,TRBJ2-2,TRBV6-1,TRBD1,TGTGCGTCAATGGACAGGGGGCATTCGGGGGAGCTGTTTTTT,CASMDRGHSGELFF
many,TRBJ2-5,TRBV9,.,TGTGCCAGCAGTCGAAGGAGAGGAGAGACCCAGTACTTC,CASSRRRGETQYF
.,TRBJ2-2,TRBV5-4,TRBD2,TGTGCCAGCAGCATACGAGCGGGATCCGGGGAGCTGTTTTTT,CASSIRAGSGELFF